This T cell receptor (beta chain) was identified during a study of vaccination and CD4 T cells after COVID-19. Overall study: In the convalescent cohort, there were six males and four females, two of them Hispanic. SARS-CoV-2, HCoV-NL63, HCoV-OC43 and HCoV-229E supplied the overlapping spike peptides used to stimulate cells.

The study sequenced cultured CD4+ T cell DNA using the Oncomine TCR Beta short-read assay. MiXCR was run by TCRdb on the PCR reads, yielding one entry per CDR3 protein. The table lists some 13,000 distinct CDR3 sequences, more than 60% of them singletons, with about 9.4% in the top ten. With respect to this clonotype: Its specificity is unknown.

Treatment of the sample: approximately 9-day PBMC culture with coronavirus spike peptide pools or control peptides (ViraFEST assay). Peptide pool stimulation in ViraFEST expanded antigen-specific T cells, whose TCRs were then sequenced. The sequencing input was CD4+ T cells from blood, cultured in vitro. This clonotype was obtained from a human donor who had recovered from COVID-19.

CDR3 sequence reads: CATTSWAYEQYF. The CDR3 DNA follows: TGTGCCACTACTTCCTGGGCCTACGAGCAGTACTTC. This chain uses TRBV6-2 or TRBV6-3 with TRBJ2-7; D call uncertain. The V gene's germline CDR1 is MNHEY and CDR2 SVGEGT. The CDR3 extends over 12 amino acids. V lost 10 bases to trimming and J lost 2 bases, with 12 bases between them.